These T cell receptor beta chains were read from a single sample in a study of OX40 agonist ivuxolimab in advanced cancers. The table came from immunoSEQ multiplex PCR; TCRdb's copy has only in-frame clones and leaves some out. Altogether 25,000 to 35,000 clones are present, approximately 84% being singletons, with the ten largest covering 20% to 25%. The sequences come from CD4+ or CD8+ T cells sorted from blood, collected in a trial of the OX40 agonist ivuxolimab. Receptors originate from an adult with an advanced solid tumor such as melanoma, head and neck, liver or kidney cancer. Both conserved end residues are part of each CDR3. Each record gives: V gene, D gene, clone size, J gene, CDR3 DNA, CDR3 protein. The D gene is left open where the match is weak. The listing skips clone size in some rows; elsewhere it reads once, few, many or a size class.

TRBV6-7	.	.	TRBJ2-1	TGTGCCAGCAGTCACGAGCAGTTCTTC	CASSHEQFF
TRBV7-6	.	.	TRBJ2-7	TGTGCCAGCAGCTTAACTAGAGGCCACTACGAGCAGTACTTC	CASSLTRGHYEQYF
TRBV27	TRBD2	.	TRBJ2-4	TGTGCCAGCAGACTAGCGGGGGAAAACATTCAGTACTTC	CASRLAGENIQYF
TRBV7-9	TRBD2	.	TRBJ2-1	TGTGCCAGCAGCTGGGGACTAGCGGGAGCGAAGGAGCAGTTCTTC	CASSWGLAGAKEQFF
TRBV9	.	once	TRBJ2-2	TGTGCCAGCAGTAATAGCGTTAGCACCGGGGAGCTGTTTTTT	CASSNSVSTGELFF
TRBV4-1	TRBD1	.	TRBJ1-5	TGCGCCAGCAGCCAGTCGACAGGGATGAGCAATCAGCCCCAGCATTTT	CASSQSTGMSNQPQHF
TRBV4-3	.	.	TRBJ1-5	TGCGCCAGCAGCCAAGTTCAGGGGAGCAATCAGCCCCAGCATTTT	CASSQVQGSNQPQHF
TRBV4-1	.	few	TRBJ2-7	TGCGCCAGCAGCCAAGAGCCGGCTAGCTCCTACGAGCAGTACTTC	CASSQEPASSYEQYF
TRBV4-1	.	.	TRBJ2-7	TGCGCCAGCAGCCCGCTATTGGTGGGAGAAACCTACGAGCAGTACTTC	CASSPLLVGETYEQYF
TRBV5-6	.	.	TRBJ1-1	TGTGCCAGCAGCTTGGGAGGCAAGCCTGAAGCTTTCTTT	CASSLGGKPEAFF
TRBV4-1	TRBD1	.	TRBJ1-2	TGCGCCAGCAGCTCGCGACAGGGAGGCTATGGCTACACCTTC	CASSSRQGGYGYTF
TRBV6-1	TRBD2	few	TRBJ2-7	TGTGCCAGCAGCAATCGGGGGAGGGGAACCTACGAGCAGTACTTC	CASSNRGRGTYEQYF
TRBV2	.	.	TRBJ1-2	TGTGCCAGCAGGCTCCGGGACTTCAACAACTATGGCTACACCTTC	CASRLRDFNNYGYTF
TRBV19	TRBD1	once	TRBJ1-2	TGTGCCAGTAGTATTAGGACAGGGCACTATGGCTACACCTTC	CASSIRTGHYGYTF
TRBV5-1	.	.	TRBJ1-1	TGCGCCAGCAGCTTGGTGGCCTTTGGGAACACTGAAGCTTTCTTT	CASSLVAFGNTEAFF
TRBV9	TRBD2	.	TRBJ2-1	TGTGCCAGCAGCGCGGGGAGGGCTAGCGGCAGCTCCTACAATGAGCAGTTCTTC	CASSAGRASGSSYNEQFF
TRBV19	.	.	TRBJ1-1	TGTGCCAGTAGTATAGGGGCTGACACTGAAGCTTTCTTT	CASSIGADTEAFF
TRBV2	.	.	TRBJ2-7	TGTGCCAGCAGCCTCGGACGGGACTACGAGCAGTACTTC	CASSLGRDYEQYF
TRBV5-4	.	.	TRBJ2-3	TGTGCCATTCGTGACAGGCATACTAGCACAGATACGCAGTATTTT	CAIRDRHTSTDTQYF
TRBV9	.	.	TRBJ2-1	TGTGCCAGCAGCGTAGGGTCAGGCTACAATGAGCAGTTCTTC	CASSVGSGYNEQFF
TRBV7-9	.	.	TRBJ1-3	TGTGCCAGCAGCTTGGTTGGCTCTGGAAACACCATATATTTT	CASSLVGSGNTIYF
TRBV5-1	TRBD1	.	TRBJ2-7	TGCGCCAGCAGCGCCCCGGACAGGGTTTCCTACGAGCAGTACTTC	CASSAPDRVSYEQYF
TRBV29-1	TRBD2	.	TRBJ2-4	TGCAGCGCCGCCGGGGGGTCCAAAAACATTCAGTACTTC	CSAAGGSKNIQYF
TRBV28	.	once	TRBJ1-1	TGTGCCAGCAGTTTAGATGACGTTCGAGCTTTCTTT	CASSLDDVRAFF
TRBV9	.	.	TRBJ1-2	TGTGCCAGCAGCGTATCTACACTGGGGGACTATGGCTACACCTTC	CASSVSTLGDYGYTF
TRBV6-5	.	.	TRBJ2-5	TGTGCCAGCAGGCCACGTGGAGGAGGGGAGACCCAGTACTTC	CASRPRGGGETQYF
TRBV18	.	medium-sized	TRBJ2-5	TGTGCCAGCTCCGCCGAGCGGAGAGAGACCCAGTACTTC	CASSAERRETQYF
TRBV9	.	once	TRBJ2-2	TGTGCCAGCAGCGTAGAGGAGGGGGTAACCGGGGAGCTGTTTTTT	CASSVEEGVTGELFF
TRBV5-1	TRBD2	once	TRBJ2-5	TGCGCCAGCAGCCAAGAGCGGGGGGGCCAAGAGACCCAGTACTTC	CASSQERGGQETQYF